These 26 T cell receptor beta chains originate from one sample sequenced in a study of cytomegalovirus exposure and HLA in healthy donors. PCR was performed using 60 Vbeta and 13 Jbeta primers. Clones were sequenced by immunoSEQ multiplex PCR, and TCRdb holds only the in-frame ones, with some missing. The data contain 190,000 or so clones, around 86% of them singletons. The sample was PBMCs. The receptors stem from a man aged 50-60 years in good health and CMV-seronegative.

The J gene is TRBJ2-5, the V gene TRBV18, with unresolved D. CDR1 and CDR2 (germline): KGHSH, LQKENI. The CDR3 runs to 13 residues. V lost 4 bases and J 2 bases, leaving 8 bases between the germline ends. CDR3 sequence (DNA): TGTGCCAGCTCACGGGCAGGACAAGAGACCCAGTACTTC. This codes for CASSRAGQETQYF. Complete variable domain (other parts from reference TRBV18 and TRBJ2-5): NAGVMQNPRHLVRRRGQEARLRCSPMKGHSHVYWYRQLPEEGLKFMVYLQKENIIDESGMPKERFSAEFPKEGPSILRIQQVVRGDSAAYFCASSRAGQETQYFGPGTRLLVL.

The chain links TRBV18 to TRBJ2-5; D unresolved. CDR1 is KGHSH and CDR2 is LQKENI in the germline V gene. V gave up 0 bases and J gave up 1 base, with 6 bases separating them. There are 14 residues in the CDR3. The CDR3 is CASSPPSLQETQYF. The CDR3 DNA reads TGTGCCAGCTCACCACCCTCACTCCAAGAGACCCAGTACTTC.

The chain combines TRBV20-1 with TRBJ2-7; TRBD2 agrees at 9 bases. CDR3 length: 11 amino acids. Germline trimming cut 7 bases from V and 4 bases from J; bases unmatched to any gene: 2. Germline lookup yields CDR1 DFQATT and CDR2 SNEGSKA (reference sequence). The CDR3 region is CSGLAGYEQYF. CDR3 bases: TGCAGTGGCCTAGCGGGATACGAGCAGTACTTC.

This chain uses TRBV19 with TRBJ2-4; 7 bases are shared with TRBD1. The germline V gene encodes CDR1 LNHDA and CDR2 SQIVND (reference sequence). The V gene end was trimmed by 0 bases and the J gene end by 8 bases; junction bases not matched to a gene: 7. This CDR3 spans 15 amino acids. CDR3 sequence: CASSIDLKGAYIQYF. Written as DNA, the CDR3 is TGTGCCAGTAGTATAGATCTGAAGGGGGCATACATTCAGTACTTC.

The gene calls are TRBV28 and TRBJ1-2; D remains ambiguous. V was trimmed by 3 bases and J by 2 bases, leaving 7 bases between them. CDR3 length equals 13 residues. Germline loops: CDR1 MDHEN, CDR2 SYDVKM. Here the CDR3 DNA reads TGTGCCAGCAGTTTGCAGGTCAACTATGGCTACACCTTC. This encodes CASSLQVNYGYTF.

The chain carries TRBV5-1 and TRBJ2-7; 7 bases are a match to TRBD1. Germline-derived CDR1 and CDR2 are SGHRS and YFSETQ. The V gene end was trimmed by 3 bases and the J gene end by 4 bases; junction bases not matched to a gene: 10. The CDR3 length is 15 residues. CDR3 region: CASSSSFGTVYEQYF. CDR3 coding DNA: TGCGCCAGCAGCTCTTCTTTTGGGACAGTTTACGAGCAGTACTTC.

V gene TRBV19 combines with J gene TRBJ2-7, with a weak D call TRBD2 (5 bases). Looked up from germline, CDR1 is LNHDA and CDR2 is SQIVND (reference sequence). The CDR3 extends over 16 amino acids. The ends were cut back, 6 bases at V and 7 bases at J, with 25 bases in the middle. CDR3 region: CASSRNWGREGREQYF. CDR3 bases: TGTGCCAGTAGCAGGAACTGGGGTAGGGAAGGGAGAGAGCAGTACTTC.

This clone has just one count. A read error may produce the germline difference seen at one junction end. This CDR3 is CSSSLLGANVLTF. As DNA, the CDR3 is TGTTCCAGCAGCTTACTTGGGGCCAACGTCCTGACTTTC. The J gene is TRBJ2-6, the V gene TRBV7-9, with D unresolved. CDR1 is SEHNR, CDR2 FQNEAQ, per germline (reference sequence). The CDR3 extends over 13 amino acids.

The chain is built from TRBV19 and TRBJ2-2, with 10 bases identical to TRBD1. In germline, CDR1 is LNHDA, CDR2 SQIVND (reference sequence). This CDR3 has 16 residues. V dropped 5 bases and J dropped 6; count of bases not matched to a gene: 9. DNA for the CDR3: TGTGCCAGTAGTCATATAGGGACAGGGGACGCCGGGGAGCTGTTTTTT. The encoded protein is CASSHIGTGDAGELFF.

The rearrangement joins TRBV11-2 to TRBJ2-3, with TRBD2 matching 7 bases. Per the germline V gene, CDR1 is SGHAT and CDR2 is FQNNGV. There are 16 residues in the CDR3. V gave up 5 bases and J gave up 5 bases; unmatched junction bases: 13. This chain's CDR3 is CASSPGVTSVGDTQYF. The DNA of the CDR3 is TGTGCCAGCAGCCCGGGGGTAACTAGCGTGGGAGATACGCAGTATTTT.

This clone has just a few counts. This chain links TRBV2 with TRBJ1-2; no clear D gene. CDR1 is SNHLY, CDR2 FYNNEI, per germline. V lost 8 bases and J 2 bases, leaving 9 bases between the germline ends. The CDR3 length is 12 residues. The CDR3 sequence: CASGQMNYGYTF. CDR3 nucleotide sequence: TGTGCCAGCGGGCAGATGAACTATGGCTACACCTTC.

This chain uses TRBV11-3 with TRBJ2-1; 11 bases align to TRBD2. CDR1 is SGHNT, CDR2 YENEEA, per germline. Trimming cost V 3 bases and J 0 bases; bases outside gene matches: 1. The CDR3 has 16 amino acids. The CDR3 sequence: CASSLGLAVSYNEQFF. The CDR3 DNA sequence: TGTGCCAGCAGCTTGGGACTAGCGGTCTCCTACAATGAGCAGTTCTTC.

This rearrangement joins TRBV28 to TRBJ2-7; maybe TRBD1 (5 bases). With 5 bases removed from V and 0 bases from J, the gap between germline ends came to 17 bases. This CDR3 region has 16 residues. Germline CDR1 reads MDHEN; CDR2 reads SYDVKM. The DNA of the CDR3 is TGTGCCAGCAGTCTTACACAGGTTCTGAGCTCCTACGAGCAGTACTTC. Its protein is CASSLTQVLSSYEQYF.

This chain connects TRBV4-2 to TRBJ2-5; the match to TRBD2 covers 7 bases. CDR1 and CDR2 (germline): LGHNA, YNFKEQ. The CDR3 sequence is 19 residues long. J gave up 1 base and V 1 base, and 15 bases lay outside the gene matches. The CDR3 here is CASSQALMGTGTIQETQYF. The CDR3 bases are TGTGCCAGCAGCCAAGCCCTTATGGGGACGGGGACTATCCAAGAGACCCAGTACTTC.

V is TRBV6-5 and J is TRBJ2-7, with 7 nucleotides matching TRBD2. Per the germline V gene, CDR1 is MNHEY and CDR2 is SVGAGI. V shed 7 bases and J 3 bases; nucleotides not matched to a gene: 9. The CDR3 extends over 14 amino acids. The CDR3 DNA sequence: TGTGCCAGCACTCAAGGCGGGGGTCACTACGAGCAGTACTTC. Amino acid sequence: CASTQGGGHYEQYF.

The V gene is TRBV11-3, the J gene TRBJ2-2; 7 bases map to TRBD1. The germline V gene encodes CDR1 SGHNT and CDR2 YENEEA. J was trimmed by 5 bases and V by 5 bases; bases with no gene match: 8. This CDR3 contains 15 residues. The CDR3 region has the DNA TGTGCCAGCAGCAAGGGTGACAGGGTAACCGGGGAGCTGTTTTTT. Translating it yields CASSKGDRVTGELFF.

About this clone itself: The junction shows a germline mismatch at one end, possibly a read error. V usage is TRBV2 and J usage is TRBJ2-3; tentatively, D is TRBD1 (5 bases). Germline V gene sequence: CDR1 SNHLY, CDR2 FYNNEI. This CDR3 is built from 15 residues. DNA for the CDR3: TGTGCCAGCAGTGTAAGCCGGGTAGCAACAGGTACGCAGTATTTT. This translates into CASSVSRVATGTQYF. Combining the CDR3 with reference TRBV2 and TRBJ2-3 gives the whole variable domain EPEVTQTPSHQVTQMGQEVILRCVPISNHLYFYWYRQILGQKVEFLVSFYNNEISEKSEIFDDQFSVERPDGSNFTLKIRSTKLEDSAMYFCASSVSRVATGTQYFGPGTRLTVL.

The V and J genes are TRBV19 and TRBJ2-7, with TRBD1 matching 10 bases. Per germline, CDR1 LNHDA and CDR2 SQIVND (reference sequence). V lost 4 bases to trimming and J lost 7 bases; unmatched junction nucleotides: 7. CDR3 length: 14 residues. The CDR3 spells CASSTRQGAGEQYF. CDR3 nucleotide sequence: TGTGCCAGTAGTACCCGACAGGGGGCGGGTGAGCAGTACTTC.

This clone is a singleton in its sample. The chain recombines TRBV14 with TRBJ2-3, with D maybe TRBD2 (7 bases). Germline V gene data show CDR1 as SGHDN and CDR2 as FVKESK. Between the trimmed V and J ends, which lost 4 bases and 6 bases, there was a span of 20 bases. The CDR3 has 16 residues. The CDR3 sequence: CASSPTGGLTGDTQYF. The CDR3 nucleotides read TGTGCCAGCAGCCCGACGGGGGGCCTCACTGGGGATACGCAGTATTTT.

The chain is built from TRBV30 and TRBJ2-3; D is undetermined. V lost 2 bases, J lost 0 bases, and 3 bases lay in between. Germline V gives CDR1 GTSNPN, CDR2 SVGIG (reference sequence). The CDR3 is 12 residues long. The CDR3 sequence: CAWSPSTDTQYF. CDR3 DNA: TGTGCCTGGAGTCCTAGCACAGATACGCAGTATTTT. The full variable domain, its missing parts supplied by reference TRBV30 and TRBJ2-3, is SQTIHQWPATLVQPVGSPLSLECTVEGTSNPNLYWYRQAAGRGLQLLFYSVGIGQISSEVPQNLSASRPQDRQFILSSKKLLLSDSGFYLCAWSPSTDTQYFGPGTRLTVL.

The V and J genes are TRBV6-5 and TRBJ1-5, with TRBD1 identical over 7 bases. Germline V gene sequence: CDR1 MNHEY, CDR2 SVGAGI. This CDR3 contains 15 residues. V lost 5 bases and J lost 3; bases outside the gene matches: 7. This CDR3 is CASSAHTGDNQPQHF. The CDR3 DNA reads as TGTGCCAGCAGTGCCCATACAGGGGACAATCAGCCCCAGCATTTT.

The genes are TRBV5-8 and TRBJ1-5; D uncertain. The V end lost 4 bases, the J end lost 1 base, and 18 bases lay between the germline ends. The length of the CDR3 is 17 residues. Germline assignment: CDR1 SGHTS and CDR2 YDEGEE. CDR3 region: CASSMFPFVGSNQPQHF. CDR3 bases: TGTGCCAGCAGCATGTTCCCTTTTGTCGGGAGCAATCAGCCCCAGCATTTT.

V and J are TRBV14 and TRBJ1-1; D is possibly TRBD1 (5 bases). The germline CDR1 and CDR2 sequences are SGHDN and FVKESK. The CDR3 spans 17 residues. Trimming took 3 bases from V and 1 from J, leaving 18 bases between them. CDR3 nucleotide sequence: TGTGCCAGCAGCCATCGAGTAGCAGGGATCGGGAACACTGAAGCTTTCTTT. It specifies CASSHRVAGIGNTEAFF.

The chain is built from TRBV5-5 and TRBJ2-2; D is undetermined. This CDR3 is 15 amino acids long. The germline gives CDR1 SGHKS, CDR2 YYEKEE (reference sequence). V was pared by 2 bases and J by 1 base, with 9 bases between. CDR3 residues: CASSFNSLNTGELFF. CDR3 coding DNA: TGTGCCAGCAGCTTCAATAGCCTGAACACCGGGGAGCTGTTTTTT.

This rearrangement joins TRBV18 to TRBJ1-2; possibly TRBD1 for D (5 bases). CDR1 is KGHSH, CDR2 LQKENI, per germline. Trimming shortened V by 6 bases and J by 4 bases, and 21 bases separated the two germline ends. CDR3 length: 16 residues. CDR3 nucleotide sequence: TGTGCCAGCTCGCCAAAGCCGAACGACAGCCCCTATGGCTACACCTTC. Its translation: CASSPKPNDSPYGYTF.

The chain couples TRBV4-3 to TRBJ2-1; 8 positions match TRBD2. Germline V gives CDR1 LGHNA, CDR2 YSLEER. The CDR3 runs 14 residues. V shed 0 bases, J shed 7 bases, and the junction held 2 bases outside the gene matches. Here the CDR3 DNA reads TGCGCCAGCAGCCAAGACGGGGGGGCGAATGAGCAGTTCTTC. Translated, it gives CASSQDGGANEQFF.